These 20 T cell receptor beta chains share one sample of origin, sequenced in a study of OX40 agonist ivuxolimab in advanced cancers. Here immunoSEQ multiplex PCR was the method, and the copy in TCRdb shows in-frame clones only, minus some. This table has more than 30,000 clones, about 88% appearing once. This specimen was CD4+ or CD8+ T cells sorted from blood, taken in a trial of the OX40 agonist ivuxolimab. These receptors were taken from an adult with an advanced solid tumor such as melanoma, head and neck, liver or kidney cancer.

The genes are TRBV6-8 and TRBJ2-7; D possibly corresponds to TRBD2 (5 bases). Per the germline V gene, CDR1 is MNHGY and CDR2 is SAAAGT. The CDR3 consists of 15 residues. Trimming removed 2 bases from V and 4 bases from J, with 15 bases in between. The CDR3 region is CASSYNGRGRYEQYF. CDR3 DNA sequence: TGTGCCAGCAGTTACAACGGACGGGGAAGGTACGAGCAGTACTTC.

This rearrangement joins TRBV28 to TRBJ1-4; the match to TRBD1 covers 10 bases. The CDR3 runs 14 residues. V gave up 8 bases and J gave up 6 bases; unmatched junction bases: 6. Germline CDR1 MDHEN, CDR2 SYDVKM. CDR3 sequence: CASGSGTGDEKLFF. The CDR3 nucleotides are TGTGCCAGCGGGTCCGGGACAGGGGATGAAAAACTGTTTTTT.

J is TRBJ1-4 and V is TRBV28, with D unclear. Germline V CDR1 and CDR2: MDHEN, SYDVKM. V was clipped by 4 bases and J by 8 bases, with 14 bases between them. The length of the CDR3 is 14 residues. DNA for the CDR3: TGTGCCAGCAGTTCCGGACCGCTTTTGGAAAAACTGTTTTTT. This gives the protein CASSSGPLLEKLFF.

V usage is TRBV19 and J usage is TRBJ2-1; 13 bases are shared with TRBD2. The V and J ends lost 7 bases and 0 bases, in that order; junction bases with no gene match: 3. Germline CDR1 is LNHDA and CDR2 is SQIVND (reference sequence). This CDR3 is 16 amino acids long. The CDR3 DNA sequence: TGTGCCAGTAAGGGACTAGCGGGACTCTCCTACAATGAGCAGTTCTTC. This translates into CASKGLAGLSYNEQFF. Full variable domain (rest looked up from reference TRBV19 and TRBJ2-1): DGGITQSPKYLFRKEGQNVTLSCEQNLNHDAMYWYRQDPGQGLRLIYYSQIVNDFQKGDIAEGYSVSREKKESFPLTVTSAQKNPTAFYLCASKGLAGLSYNEQFFGPGTRLTVL.

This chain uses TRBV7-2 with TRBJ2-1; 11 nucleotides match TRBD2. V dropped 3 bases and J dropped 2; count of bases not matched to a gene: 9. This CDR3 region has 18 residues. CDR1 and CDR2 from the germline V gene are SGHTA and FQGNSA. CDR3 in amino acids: CASSFPKFSGGAYNEQFF. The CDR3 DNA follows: TGTGCCAGCAGCTTTCCGAAGTTTAGCGGGGGGGCCTACAATGAGCAGTTCTTC.

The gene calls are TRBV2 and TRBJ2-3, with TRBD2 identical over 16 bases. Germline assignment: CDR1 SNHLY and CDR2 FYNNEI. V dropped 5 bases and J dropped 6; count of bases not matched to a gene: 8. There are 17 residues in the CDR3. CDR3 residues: CASSTGTSGRAKDTQYF. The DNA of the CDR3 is TGTGCCAGCAGTACCGGGACTAGCGGGAGGGCAAAGGATACGCAGTATTTT.

The CDR3 DNA reads TGTGCCAGCAGACCAAACAGGGGTTCATTTTTGGGAGAGCAGTACTTC. Translated, it gives CASRPNRGSFLGEQYF. This rearrangement joins TRBV25-1 to TRBJ2-7, with TRBD1 matching 7 bases. This CDR3 comprises 16 residues. Germline V gives CDR1 MGHDK, CDR2 SYGVNS. Germline trimming cut 6 bases from V and 7 bases from J; bases unmatched to any gene: 18.

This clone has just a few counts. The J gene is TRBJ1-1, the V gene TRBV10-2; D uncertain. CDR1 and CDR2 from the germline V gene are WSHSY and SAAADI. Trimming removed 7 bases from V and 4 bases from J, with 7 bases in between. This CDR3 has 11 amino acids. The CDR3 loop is CASTKGTEAFF. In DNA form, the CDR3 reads TGCGCCAGCACTAAGGGCACTGAAGCTTTCTTT.

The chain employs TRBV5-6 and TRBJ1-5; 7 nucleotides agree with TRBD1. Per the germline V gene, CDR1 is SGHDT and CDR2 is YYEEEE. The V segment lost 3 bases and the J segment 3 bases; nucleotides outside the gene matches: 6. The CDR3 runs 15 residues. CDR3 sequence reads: CASSSWTGTNQPQHF. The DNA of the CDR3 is TGTGCCAGCAGCTCTTGGACAGGAACCAATCAGCCCCAGCATTTT. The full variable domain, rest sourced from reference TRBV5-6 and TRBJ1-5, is DAGVTQSPTHLIKTRGQQVTLRCSPKSGHDTVSWYQQALGQGPQFIFQYYEEEERQRGNFPDRFSGHQFPNYSSELNVNALLLGDSALYLCASSSWTGTNQPQHFGDGTRLSIL.

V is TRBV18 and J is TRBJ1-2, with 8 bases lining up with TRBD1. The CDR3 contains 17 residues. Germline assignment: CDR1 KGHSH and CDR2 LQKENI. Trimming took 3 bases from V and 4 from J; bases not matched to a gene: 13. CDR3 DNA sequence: TGTGCCAGCTCACCCACGGACAGGGTAGTTAGCGGCTATGGCTACACCTTC. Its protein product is CASSPTDRVVSGYGYTF.

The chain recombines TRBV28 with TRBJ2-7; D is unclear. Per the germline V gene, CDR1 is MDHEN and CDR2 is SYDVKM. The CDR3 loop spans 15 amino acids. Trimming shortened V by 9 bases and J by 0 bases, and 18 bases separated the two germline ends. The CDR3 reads CASLRSGRSSYEQYF. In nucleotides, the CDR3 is TGTGCCAGTCTCCGGTCCGGGCGGAGCTCCTACGAGCAGTACTTC.

CDR3 nucleotide sequence: TGTGCCAGTAGTATGCGAAGGGGGCTAGGTCAGCCCCAGCATTTT. Amino acid sequence: CASSMRRGLGQPQHF. The chain uses TRBV19 and TRBJ1-5; 7 bases map to TRBD1. The CDR3 runs to 15 residues. With 3 bases clipped from V and 6 bases from J, the junction kept 8 bases outside the gene matches. Germline V gives CDR1 LNHDA, CDR2 SQIVND (reference sequence).

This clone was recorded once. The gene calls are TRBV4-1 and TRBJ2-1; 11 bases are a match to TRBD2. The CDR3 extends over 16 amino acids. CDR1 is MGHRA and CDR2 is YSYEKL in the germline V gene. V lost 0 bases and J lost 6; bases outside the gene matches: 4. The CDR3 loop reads CASSQETSGIANEQFF. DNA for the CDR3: TGCGCCAGCAGCCAAGAGACTAGCGGGATCGCCAATGAGCAGTTCTTC.

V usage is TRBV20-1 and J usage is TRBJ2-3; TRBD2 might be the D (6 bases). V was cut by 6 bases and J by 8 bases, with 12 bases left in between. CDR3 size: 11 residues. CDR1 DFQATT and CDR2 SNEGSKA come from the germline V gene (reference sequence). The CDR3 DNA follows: TGCAGTGCCCTGACTAGAGTTACGCAGTATTTT. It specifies CSALTRVTQYF.

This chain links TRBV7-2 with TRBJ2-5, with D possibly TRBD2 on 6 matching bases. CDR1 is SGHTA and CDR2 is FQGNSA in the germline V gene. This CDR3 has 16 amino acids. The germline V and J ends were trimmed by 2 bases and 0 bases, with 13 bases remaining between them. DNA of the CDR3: TGTGCCAGCAGCTTAAGGAGGGCGGGGTACCAAGAGACCCAGTACTTC. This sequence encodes CASSLRRAGYQETQYF.

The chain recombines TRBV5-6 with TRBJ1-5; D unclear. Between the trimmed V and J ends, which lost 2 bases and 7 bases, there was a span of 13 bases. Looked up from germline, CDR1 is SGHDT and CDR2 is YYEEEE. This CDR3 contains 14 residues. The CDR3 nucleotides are TGTGCCAGCAGCTTTTTGGGCGTTGGGCAGCCCCAGCATTTT. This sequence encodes CASSFLGVGQPQHF.

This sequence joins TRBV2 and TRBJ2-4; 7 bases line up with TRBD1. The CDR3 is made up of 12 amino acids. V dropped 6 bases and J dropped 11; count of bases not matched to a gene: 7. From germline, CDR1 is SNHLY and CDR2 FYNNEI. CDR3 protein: CASRGTVAVQYF. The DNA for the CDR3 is TGTGCCAGCAGGGGGACAGTGGCGGTTCAGTACTTC.

CDR3 DNA: TGTGCCAGCAGTTACCGGCCCACTGAAGCTTTCTTT. Translation gives CASSYRPTEAFF. The J gene is TRBJ1-1, the V gene TRBV6-5; no firm D call. V was trimmed by 2 bases and J by 4 bases, leaving 5 bases between them. CDR1 is MNHEY, CDR2 SVGAGI, per germline. This CDR3 contains 12 residues.

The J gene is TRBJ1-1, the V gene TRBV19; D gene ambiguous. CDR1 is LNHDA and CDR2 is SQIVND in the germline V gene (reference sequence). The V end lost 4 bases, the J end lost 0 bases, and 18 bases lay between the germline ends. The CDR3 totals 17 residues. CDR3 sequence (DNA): TGTGCCAGTAGTACCCCCCGGAGGGAGGCTATGAACACTGAAGCTTTCTTT. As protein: CASSTPRREAMNTEAFF.

In DNA, the CDR3 is TGCGCCAGCAACTGGGGGTTTAGCGTGAACACCGGGGAGCTGTTTTTT. Translated: CASNWGFSVNTGELFF. The chain is built from TRBV5-1 and TRBJ2-2; D may match TRBD1 or TRBD2 (5 bases each). The CDR3 spans 16 residues. CDR1 is SGHRS, CDR2 YFSETQ, per germline. V was trimmed by 6 bases and J by 1 base, leaving 16 bases between them.